Shown below are 26 T cell receptor beta chains from a single sample sequenced in a study of neoadjuvant anti-PD-1 for oral cavity cancer. Generated by immunoSEQ multiplex PCR, the TCRdb table keeps only in-frame clones and is missing some. The sample carries 15,000 to 20,000 clones, approximately 70% recorded once. Source: PBMCs, taken before nivolumab (anti-PD-1) treatment. These receptors were taken from a person aged 40-85 years with oral cavity squamous cell carcinoma.

The chain combines TRBV2 with TRBJ2-7; D uncertain. Germline V CDR1 and CDR2: SNHLY, FYNNEI. This CDR3 has 11 amino acids. The V gene lost 5 bases and the J gene lost 6 bases, with 8 bases spanning the gap. The DNA of the CDR3 is TGTGCCAGCAGTTCCGGTTTCGAGCAGTACTTC. Protein sequence: CASSSGFEQYF.

The CDR3 region has the DNA TGCAGCGTTGAAATGGGATCCTACGAGCAGTACTTC. Translated: CSVEMGSYEQYF. The chain employs TRBV29-1 and TRBJ2-7; the D is unclear. Germline V gives CDR1 SQVTM, CDR2 ANQGSEA. V lost 2 bases to trimming and J lost 1 base, with 6 bases between them. The CDR3 covers 12 residues.

This rearrangement joins TRBV5-1 to TRBJ2-5, with 10 bases fitting TRBD2. The V segment lost 0 bases and the J segment 5 bases; nucleotides outside the gene matches: 7. The CDR3 runs 16 residues. CDR1 and CDR2 from the germline V gene are SGHRS and YFSETQ. The CDR3 region has the DNA TGCGCCAGCAGCTTGGGTACTAGCGGGATAGGGGAGACCCAGTACTTC. Residues: CASSLGTSGIGETQYF.

This chain connects TRBV18 to TRBJ2-7; 7 positions match TRBD1. The germline V gene encodes CDR1 KGHSH and CDR2 LQKENI. J was trimmed by 4 bases and V by 0 bases; bases with no gene match: 6. This CDR3 region has 15 residues. The CDR3 region has the DNA TGTGCCAGCTCACCACCCGGGACAGAGACTTACGAGCAGTACTTC. Protein: CASSPPGTETYEQYF.

V usage is TRBV6-5 and J usage is TRBJ1-2; unclear D gene. The CDR3 is 14 amino acids. Trimming left V 7 bases short and J 3 bases short, with 15 bases between. Germline V lookup: CDR1 MNHEY, CDR2 SVGAGI. CDR3: CASTTRALHYGYTF. DNA of the CDR3: TGTGCCAGCACCACCCGTGCCCTACACTATGGCTACACCTTC.

This clone was seen more than once but under ten times. V gene TRBV25-1 combines with J gene TRBJ2-3; D might be TRBD2 (6 bases). This CDR3 spans 14 amino acids. Germline V gene data show CDR1 as MGHDK and CDR2 as SYGVNS. V was cut by 3 bases and J by 2 bases, with 9 bases left in between. The CDR3 region is CASSEGLFTDTQYF. The CDR3 DNA reads as TGTGCCAGCAGTGAGGGACTCTTCACAGATACGCAGTATTTT.

In this sample, this clone turned up once. The genes are TRBV29-1 and TRBJ2-6; 7 positions match TRBD1. The germline V gene encodes CDR1 SQVTM and CDR2 ANQGSEA. The CDR3 contains 17 residues. V was pared by 5 bases and J by 0 bases, with 10 bases of the junction left unmatched. The CDR3 DNA reads TGCAGCGTTCCCCGGGACAGAGTTTTCTCTGGGGCCAACGTCCTGACTTTC. Translating it yields CSVPRDRVFSGANVLTF.

V usage is TRBV29-1 and J usage is TRBJ2-7; D call uncertain. V was trimmed by 4 bases and J by 2 bases, leaving 9 bases between them. The length of the CDR3 is 12 residues. Germline V gives CDR1 SQVTM, CDR2 ANQGSEA. CDR3 amino acids: CSVAVSPYEQYF. DNA of the CDR3: TGCAGCGTTGCAGTTAGTCCCTACGAGCAGTACTTC.

V is TRBV6-1 and J is TRBJ2-2; TRBD1 matches 7 bases. Germline V gives CDR1 MNHNS, CDR2 SASEGT. The V and J ends lost 10 bases and 4 bases, in that order; junction bases with no gene match: 9. The CDR3 totals 14 residues. CDR3 nucleotides: TGTGCCAATGGACAGGCCGGAGTCACCGGGGAGCTGTTTTTT. Translating it yields CANGQAGVTGELFF.

The gene calls are TRBV6-5 and TRBJ1-3; 9 positions match TRBD1. CDR3 size: 15 residues. With V trimmed by 7 bases and J by 10 bases, 14 bases remained unmatched. Germline V gene sequence: CDR1 MNHEY, CDR2 SVGAGI. The DNA for the CDR3 is TGTGCCAGCAACTCGGGACAGGGATCGGGAGGAACCATATATTTT. This encodes CASNSGQGSGGTIYF.

In its sample, this clone was seen a few times. J is TRBJ2-3 and V is TRBV9; perhaps TRBD2 as D (6 bases). The CDR3 sequence is 15 residues long. V was cut by 1 base and J by 2 bases, with 11 bases left in between. The germline V gene encodes CDR1 SGDLS and CDR2 YYNGEE. CDR3 protein: CASSVSGEFTDTQYF. The CDR3, as DNA: TGTGCCAGCAGCGTATCGGGGGAGTTCACAGATACGCAGTATTTT.

This chain joins TRBV9 and TRBJ2-7; D is uncertain. CDR3 length: 15 residues. Trimming took 1 base from V and 0 from J, leaving 11 bases between them. The germline V gene encodes CDR1 SGDLS and CDR2 YYNGEE. This CDR3 reads CASSVQPSPSYEQYF. CDR3 DNA: TGTGCCAGCAGCGTACAACCCTCTCCCTCCTACGAGCAGTACTTC.

This clone was detected once. The genes are TRBV29-1 and TRBJ1-2; 8 bases agree with TRBD1. This CDR3 spans 14 amino acids. Germline CDR1 SQVTM, CDR2 ANQGSEA. V shed 2 bases, J shed 3 bases, and the junction held 5 bases outside the gene matches. CDR3 residues: CSVETGGRYYGYTF. The DNA of the CDR3 is TGCAGCGTTGAAACAGGGGGGCGATACTATGGCTACACCTTC.

The chain links TRBV28 to TRBJ2-1, with 8 bases identical to TRBD2. The V segment lost 6 bases and the J segment 0 bases; nucleotides outside the gene matches: 4. This CDR3 spans 15 amino acids. Germline loops: CDR1 MDHEN, CDR2 SYDVKM. The CDR3 DNA sequence: TGTGCCAGCAGGTTAGCGGGGCCCTCCTACAATGAGCAGTTCTTC. Translating it yields CASRLAGPSYNEQFF.

This clone appeared a few times. The V call is TRBV6-1, the J call TRBJ2-2; 12 nucleotides align to TRBD2. This CDR3 has 20 residues. Trimming removed 3 bases from V and 6 bases from J; junction bases left unmatched: 17. The germline CDR1 and CDR2 sequences are MNHNS and SASEGT. CDR3 in DNA: TGTGCCAGCAGTGATGGAACTAGCGGGAGGATTCAGCATGGGTCCGGGGAGCTGTTTTTT. It yields the protein CASSDGTSGRIQHGSGELFF.

The chain employs TRBV6-4 and TRBJ1-5; tentatively, D is TRBD1 (6 bases). Germline values: CDR1 MRHNA, CDR2 SNTAGT. V lost 3 bases, J lost 4 bases, and 10 bases lay in between. This CDR3 contains 14 residues. CDR3 DNA sequence: TGTGCCAGCAGTGAGGGACACGGGAATCAGCCCCAGCATTTT. Amino acid sequence: CASSEGHGNQPQHF.

V usage is TRBV5-1 and J usage is TRBJ2-7; 7 positions agree with TRBD1. The CDR3 covers 18 residues. Germline CDR1 is SGHRS and CDR2 is YFSETQ. V shed 0 bases and J 2 bases; nucleotides not matched to a gene: 14. CDR3 DNA sequence: TGCGCCAGCAGCTTGGGTATCCCGGGACAGACCGGCGCCTACGAGCAGTACTTC. Translation: CASSLGIPGQTGAYEQYF.

V usage is TRBV6-6 and J usage is TRBJ2-5; 9 bases fit TRBD2. This CDR3 contains 13 residues. Germline V gives CDR1 MNHNY, CDR2 SVGAGI (reference sequence). The V segment lost 8 bases and the J segment 5 bases; nucleotides outside the gene matches: 6. CDR3 loop: CASYRSGSETQYF. The CDR3 nucleotides read TGTGCCAGCTACCGTAGCGGGAGTGAGACCCAGTACTTC.

The chain employs TRBV25-1 and TRBJ1-4, with 7 bases lining up with TRBD1. There are 15 residues in the CDR3. With 5 bases clipped from V and 5 bases from J, the junction kept 8 bases outside the gene matches. CDR1 and CDR2 (germline): MGHDK, SYGVNS. The CDR3, as DNA: TGTGCCAGCAGTCTCCCGGGACAGCGGAATGAAAAACTGTTTTTT. This codes for CASSLPGQRNEKLFF.

This clone appeared once. The J gene is TRBJ1-5, the V gene TRBV6-5, with D possibly TRBD1 on 6 matching bases. This CDR3 is 14 amino acids long. Germline lookup yields CDR1 MNHEY and CDR2 SVGAGI. Trimming shortened V by 5 bases and J by 4 bases, and 12 bases separated the two germline ends. The CDR3 protein is CASSAQGTNQPQHF. The CDR3 nucleotides are TGTGCCAGCAGTGCCCAGGGGACTAATCAGCCCCAGCATTTT.

The chain combines TRBV6-5 with TRBJ2-1, with D hard to call. This CDR3 spans 13 amino acids. Trimming cost V 0 bases and J 9 bases, with 9 bases left between them. Germline V gene data show CDR1 as MNHEY and CDR2 as SVGAGI. CDR3 sequence: CASSYSIWTEQFF. CDR3 bases: TGTGCCAGCAGTTACTCTATATGGACTGAGCAGTTCTTC.

The V gene is TRBV19, the J gene TRBJ2-6; no reliable D call. This CDR3 spans 13 amino acids. V was pared by 8 bases and J by 0 bases, with 5 bases between. Germline CDR1 and CDR2: LNHDA and SQIVND (reference sequence). CDR3 protein: CASEVSGANVLTF. CDR3 bases: TGTGCCAGTGAAGTCTCTGGGGCCAACGTCCTGACTTTC.

The V and J genes are TRBV6-5 and TRBJ2-5; D gene ambiguous. Germline CDR1 MNHEY, CDR2 SVGAGI. The CDR3 length is 14 residues. V was cut by 5 bases and J by 2 bases, with 12 bases left in between. CDR3 in DNA: TGTGCCAGCAGTGGTCGGATTCCTCAAGAGACCCAGTACTTC. It yields the protein CASSGRIPQETQYF.

V gene TRBV5-4 combines with J gene TRBJ1-3; 8 bases match TRBD1. V shed 4 bases, J shed 0 bases, and the junction held 3 bases outside the gene matches. Germline V gives CDR1 SGHNT, CDR2 YYREEE (reference sequence). This CDR3 comprises 15 residues. CDR3 nucleotide sequence: TGTGCCAGCAGCCCTCAGGGGGCCTCTGGAAACACCATATATTTT. This encodes CASSPQGASGNTIYF.

V usage is TRBV6-1 and J usage is TRBJ1-4; TRBD1 is a possible D gene (6 bases). CDR3 length: 13 amino acids. V dropped 5 bases and J dropped 7 bases, with 11 bases sitting between them. The V gene's germline CDR1 is MNHNS and CDR2 SASEGT. CDR3 region: CASSQGRSEKLFF. The CDR3 region has the DNA TGTGCCAGCAGTCAGGGGCGGAGTGAAAAACTGTTTTTT.

This clone occurred a few times. The chain couples TRBV5-1 to TRBJ2-2, with 15 positions matching TRBD2. Germline V CDR1 and CDR2: SGHRS, YFSETQ. The CDR3 has 17 amino acids. V shed 4 bases, J shed 5 bases, and the junction held 6 bases outside the gene matches. Here the CDR3 DNA reads TGCGCCAGCAGCCCGGGACTAGCGGGAGGAGTGACCGGGGAGCTGTTTTTT. The encoded protein is CASSPGLAGGVTGELFF. Looking up the rest from reference TRBV5-1 and TRBJ2-2 gives the full variable domain: KAGVTQTPRYLIKTRGQQVTLSCSPISGHRSVSWYQQTPGQGLQFLFEYFSETQRNKGNFPGRFSGRQFSNSRSEMNVSTLELGDSALYLCASSPGLAGGVTGELFFGEGSRLTVL.